This T cell receptor (beta chain) was identified in a study of blood T cell repertoires in COVID-19. In the authors' methods: Amplified reference gene primers provided the basis for estimating nucleated cell counts. Produced via immunoSEQ multiplex PCR; TCRdb's table is partial and in-frame only. V and J calls and clone size are as listed in that table; D and trimming were resolved from the DNA. The repertoire consists of over 200,000 clones, with roughly 87% occurring once and the leading ten covering 1.9%. Germline V gene sequence: CDR1 SQVTM, CDR2 ANQGSEA. Trimming removed 4 bases at V and 2 bases at J, with 17 bases between. The CDR3 spans 15 residues.

This clonotype was sampled from a man in his forties with active or convalescent COVID-19. The chain uses TRBV29-1 and TRBJ1-1; D is perhaps TRBD1 (5 bases). Specimen: peripheral blood. The CDR3 is CSVARDNVGNTEAFF. For the CDR3, the DNA is TGCAGCGTTGCCAGGGATAATGTGGGAAACACTGAAGCTTTCTTT. The complete variable domain, with remaining parts taken from reference TRBV29-1 and TRBJ1-1, reads SAVISQKPSRDICQRGTSLTIQCQVDSQVTMMFWYRQQPGQSLTLIATANQGSEATYESGFVIDKFPISRPNLTFSTLTVSNMSPEDSSIYLCSVARDNVGNTEAFFGQGTRLTVV.